Listed below are T cell receptor beta chains from one sample, sequenced in a study of early T cells in non-severe SARS-CoV-2 infection. TCRdb reprocessed the 5' RACE reads with MiXCR, giving one entry per CDR3 protein. Of over 30,000 distinct CDR3 sequences listed, roughly 5.7% are singletons. The sample taken for sequencing was whole blood. These receptors came from an adult who was a healthcare worker with PCR-confirmed SARS-CoV-2 infection or an uninfected control (not recorded which). The CDR3 runs from the conserved cysteine through the conserved F or W. The order of the fields is CDR3 length, J gene, V gene, clone size, D gene, CDR3 DNA, CDR3 protein. D genes are given only for firm matches. Clone size is not always given. Where it is, it says once, few, many or a class for expanded clones.

14	TRBJ1-6	TRBV10-1	many	.	TGCGCCAGCAGTCAACAGGGCCCTAATTCACCCCTCCACTTT	CASSQQGPNSPLHF
13	TRBJ2-3	TRBV7-6	many	.	TGTGCCAGCAGCCAAGGGCTAAGGGATACGCAGTATTTT	CASSQGLRDTQYF
14	TRBJ1-1	TRBV12-3/TRBV12-4	.	.	TGTGCCAGCAGAGGACAGTCCCTGGTCACTGAAGCTTTCTTT	CASRGQSLVTEAFF
20	TRBJ2-5	TRBV4-1	many	TRBD2	TGCGCCAGCAGCCAAGATGTCGGGACTAGCGGGGGCCCTAGCCAAGAGACCCAGTACTTC	CASSQDVGTSGGPSQETQYF
13	TRBJ1-2	TRBV4-3	many	.	TGCGCCAGCAGCCAAGAGGGATTATCTGGCTACACCTTC	CASSQEGLSGYTF
17	TRBJ1-6	TRBV7-9	many	TRBD1	TGTGCCAGCAGCACATTCCGGGACAGGGGGAACAATTCACCCCTCCACTTT	CASSTFRDRGNNSPLHF
13	TRBJ1-2	TRBV7-2	many	.	TGTGCCAGCAGCTTACATAGAAACGATGGCTACACCTTC	CASSLHRNDGYTF
16	TRBJ2-7	TRBV5-6	.	TRBD2	TGTGCCAGCAGTTTGATCCCTAGCGGGGGGAATTACGAGCAGTACTTC	CASSLIPSGGNYEQYF
15	TRBJ2-1	TRBV27	many	.	TGTGCCAGCTCCTCGCAAGTGGAGGTCTACAATGAGCAGTTCTTC	CASSSQVEVYNEQFF
16	TRBJ2-3	TRBV25-1	.	TRBD2	TGTGCCAGCAGTGAATCGGCTGCGGGGGTGGTAGATACGCAGTATTTT	CASSESAAGVVDTQYF
18	TRBJ2-3	TRBV4-1	.	TRBD2	TGCGCCAGCAGCTTCGCGCGGACTAGCGGGGGGCCAACAGATACGCAGTATTTT	CASSFARTSGGPTDTQYF
13	TRBJ2-7	TRBV29-1	many	.	TGCAGCGTTCGCCCCTCGGGCAGGGTTGAGCAGTACTTC	CSVRPSGRVEQYF
15	TRBJ2-1	TRBV12-3/TRBV12-4	few	.	TGTGCCAGCAGCCTCGGAGGGGTATGGGGGAATGAGCAGTTCTTC	CASSLGGVWGNEQFF
16	TRBJ2-6	TRBV2	many	.	TGTGCCAGCAGGATACAGGGAAATACTGGGGCCAACGTCCTGACTTTC	CASRIQGNTGANVLTF
14	TRBJ1-1	TRBV7-2	.	TRBD1	TGTGCCAGCAGCTTAGGACAACAGGGGCGCCTAGCTTTCTTT	CASSLGQQGRLAFF
12	TRBJ1-2	TRBV29-1	.	TRBD1	TGCAGCGTTGAAAGACAGGGGTATGGCTACACCTTC	CSVERQGYGYTF
16	TRBJ1-3	TRBV5-1	many	.	TGCGCCAGCAGCCCGGCAGGAGGGATCAGTGGAAACACCATATATTTT	CASSPAGGISGNTIYF
14	TRBJ1-4	TRBV28	.	.	TGTGCCAGCAGCCGGACAGCAACTAATGAAAAACTGTTTTTT	CASSRTATNEKLFF
12	TRBJ1-4	TRBV5-5	many	.	TGTGCCAGCAGCTTGGCAGGCGAAAAACTGTTTTTT	CASSLAGEKLFF
11	TRBJ2-3	TRBV7-2	many	.	TGTGCCAGCAGCTACCAGGATACGCAGTATTTT	CASSYQDTQYF
16	TRBJ2-2	TRBV7-8	many	TRBD1	TGTGCCAGCAGCTTAACACTGGATCCAGGGGGCGGGGAGCTGTTTTTT	CASSLTLDPGGGELFF
15	TRBJ2-7	TRBV29-1	.	TRBD2	TGCAGCGTTGCGCGACTAGCGGGCCTCTCCTACGAGCAGTACTTC	CSVARLAGLSYEQYF
15	TRBJ1-1	TRBV7-9	many	.	TGTGCCAGCAGCCCGGGGCGCCCCCTGGGTACTGAAGCTTTCTTT	CASSPGRPLGTEAFF
13	TRBJ2-5	TRBV29-1	many	.	TGCAGCGTTGCGGACCGGTACCAAGAGACCCAGTACTTC	CSVADRYQETQYF
14	TRBJ2-7	TRBV20-1	.	.	TGCAGTGCTAGACTCCGACAACGCTCCTACGAGCAGTACTTC	CSARLRQRSYEQYF
13	TRBJ1-1	TRBV29-1	.	.	TGCAGCGTGGAGACAGATTCAGGGCGGCGGGCTTTCTTT	CSVETDSGRRAFF
11	TRBJ1-2	TRBV28	many	.	TGTGCCAGCAGTTTATATCGTGGCTACACCTTC	CASSLYRGYTF
17	TRBJ2-3	TRBV29-1	many	.	TGCAGCGCCCGATTAGTTTCGGGCAGTGGTTGGACAGATACGCAGTATTTT	CSARLVSGSGWTDTQYF
15	TRBJ1-4	TRBV25-1	.	.	TGTGCCAGCAGTGTAACGGGGTTTTCGCATGAAAAACTGTTTTTT	CASSVTGFSHEKLFF
14	TRBJ1-1	TRBV7-9	many	.	TGTGCCAGCAGCTTTAGAACAGAGAACACTGAAGCTTTCTTT	CASSFRTENTEAFF
12	TRBJ1-1	TRBV29-1	.	.	TGCAGCGCTCGGGACGGCAACACTGAAGCTTTCTTT	CSARDGNTEAFF
14	TRBJ2-7	TRBV5-1	many	.	TGCGCCAGCAGAAAGGACAGTGGATCTATCGAGCAGTACTTC	CASRKDSGSIEQYF
16	TRBJ2-2	TRBV11-2	many	.	TGTGCCAGCAGCTTAGCCCAGGGGAGTTTCACCGGGGAGCTGTTTTTT	CASSLAQGSFTGELFF
14	TRBJ1-2	TRBV7-2	medium-sized	TRBD1	TGTGCCAGCAGCTTGACAGGGCGGATTGGAGGCTACACCTTC	CASSLTGRIGGYTF
14	TRBJ2-7	TRBV20-1	many	.	TGCAGTGCTAGAGTCCGGCTAGGACTCTCCGAGCAGTACTTC	CSARVRLGLSEQYF